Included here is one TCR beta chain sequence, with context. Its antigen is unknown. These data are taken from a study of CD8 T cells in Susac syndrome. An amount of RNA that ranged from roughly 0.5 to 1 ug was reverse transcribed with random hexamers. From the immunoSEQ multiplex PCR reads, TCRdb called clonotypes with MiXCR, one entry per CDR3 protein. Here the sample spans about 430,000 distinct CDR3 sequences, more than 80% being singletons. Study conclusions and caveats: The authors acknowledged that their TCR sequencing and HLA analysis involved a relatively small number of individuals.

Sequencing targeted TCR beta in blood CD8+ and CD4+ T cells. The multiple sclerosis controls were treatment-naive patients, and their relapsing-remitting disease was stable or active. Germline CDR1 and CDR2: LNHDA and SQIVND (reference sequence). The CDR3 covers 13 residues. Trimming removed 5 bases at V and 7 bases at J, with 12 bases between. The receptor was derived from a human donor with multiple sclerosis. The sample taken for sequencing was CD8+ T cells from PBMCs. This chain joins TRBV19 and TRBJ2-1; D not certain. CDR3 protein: CASSSGPRNEQFF. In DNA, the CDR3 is TGTGCCAGTAGTTCGGGCCCCAGAAATGAGCAGTTCTTC.